Listed here are 18 T cell receptor beta chains from one sample, sequenced in a study of shared clonotypes between healthy human individuals. Libraries were prepared by immunoSEQ multiplex PCR; TCRdb keeps only in-frame clonotypes and omits some of them. The sample lists around 530,000 clones, around 80% occurring once. Input material: PBMCs. These receptors all stem from a woman in her 40s in good health. Some clones in this sample may be carry-over from other donors' samples.

The chain joins TRBV10-2 to TRBJ2-1, with 8 bases identical to TRBD1. The junction had 11 bases not matched to a gene; V was cut back by 4 bases and J by 9 bases. Germline V gene sequence: CDR1 WSHSY, CDR2 SAAADI. CDR3 length equals 15 residues. The CDR3 here is CASSGTTGVSGEQFF. CDR3 nucleotide sequence: TGCGCCAGCAGTGGCACGACAGGGGTTAGTGGTGAGCAGTTCTTC.

This chain uses TRBV28 with TRBJ2-1; TRBD1 matches 8 bases. V trimming: 5 bases; J trimming: 6 bases; junction bases outside the gene matches: 12. Germline-derived CDR1 and CDR2 are MDHEN and SYDVKM. The CDR3 sequence is 16 residues long. This chain's CDR3 is CASSLSDRGNVNEQFF. For the CDR3, the DNA is TGTGCCAGCAGTCTCTCCGACAGGGGAAATGTCAATGAGCAGTTCTTC.

Remarks on this clone: One end of the junction does not line up with germline, which may come from a read error. The chain employs TRBV20-1 and TRBJ2-5; tentative D call: TRBD1 (6 bases). Germline-derived CDR1 and CDR2 are DFQATT and SNEGSKA (reference sequence). The CDR3 runs 10 residues. The DNA for the CDR3 is TGCAGCGTTAAACAGGGTCATCAAGACTTC. This translates into CSVKQGHQDF.

In its sample, this clone was seen a few times. The final CDR3 position lacks the conserved phenylalanine or tryptophan, pointing to a likely read error. This sequence joins TRBV2 and TRBJ2-7; D is perhaps TRBD1 (6 bases). The CDR3 runs to 11 residues. The germline gives CDR1 SNHLY, CDR2 FYNNEI. V was clipped by 11 bases and J by 7 bases, with 15 bases between them. CDR3 in DNA: TGTGCCTCCTCAGGGGCTCGGGAGCAGTACTTA. This gives the protein CASSGAREQYL.

The genes are TRBV15 and TRBJ2-7, with D possibly being TRBD2 (6 bases). Per germline, CDR1 LNHNV and CDR2 YYDKDF (reference sequence). The V and J ends lost 0 bases and 6 bases respectively, with 12 bases between them. The CDR3 length is 14 residues. The CDR3 region is CATSREGRGSEQYF. The CDR3 DNA reads as TGTGCCACCAGCAGAGAGGGGCGGGGTAGCGAGCAGTACTTC.

This clone appeared once. This chain joins TRBV11-3 and TRBJ1-5, with a possible D match to TRBD1 (5 bases). Trimming stripped 2 bases from V and 0 bases from J, with 11 bases between. Germline V lookup: CDR1 SGHNT, CDR2 YENEEA. CDR3 length equals 16 residues. In DNA form, the CDR3 reads TGTGCCAGCAGCTTAACCCAGGGAGGTAGCAATCAGCCCCAGCATTTT. It encodes CASSLTQGGSNQPQHF.

V usage is TRBV5-1 and J usage is TRBJ1-1; D not resolved. The CDR3 spans 15 residues. From germline, CDR1 is SGHRS and CDR2 YFSETQ. V was cut by 4 bases and J by 2 bases, with 15 bases left in between. CDR3: CASSPSRIRNTEAFF. The CDR3 DNA follows: TGCGCCAGCAGCCCCTCCCGAATAAGAAACACTGAAGCTTTCTTT. The full variable domain, completed using reference TRBV5-1 and TRBJ1-1, is KAGVTQTPRYLIKTRGQQVTLSCSPISGHRSVSWYQQTPGQGLQFLFEYFSETQRNKGNFPGRFSGRQFSNSRSEMNVSTLELGDSALYLCASSPSRIRNTEAFFGQGTRLTVV.

V and J are TRBV7-8 and TRBJ2-6; no reliable D call. The germline V and J ends were trimmed by 5 bases and 4 bases, with 12 bases remaining between them. The germline gives CDR1 SGHVS, CDR2 FQNEAQ. CDR3 length: 15 amino acids. CDR3 in amino acids: CASSPSQSGANVLTF. CDR3 nucleotides: TGTGCCAGCAGCCCTTCGCAGTCGGGGGCCAACGTCCTGACTTTC.

The rearrangement links TRBV11-1 to TRBJ2-1; 7 bases agree with TRBD2. The V segment lost 5 bases and the J segment 12 bases; nucleotides outside the gene matches: 13. The CDR3 runs to 14 residues. CDR1 SGHAT and CDR2 FQDESV come from the germline V gene (reference sequence). The chain's CDR3 is CASSLPGLLRGQFF. CDR3 DNA sequence: TGTGCCAGCAGCCTACCGGGACTACTCCGTGGGCAGTTCTTC.

The V call is TRBV30, the J call TRBJ1-2; unclear D gene. The V end lost 4 bases, the J end lost 2 bases, and 14 bases lay between the germline ends. This CDR3 is 14 amino acids long. CDR1 is GTSNPN, CDR2 SVGIG, per germline (reference sequence). CDR3 coding DNA: TGTGCCTGGACTTCGGCAGAGAGAAACTATGGCTACACCTTC. Protein sequence: CAWTSAERNYGYTF.

The chain combines TRBV10-2 with TRBJ2-5, with a possible D match to TRBD1 (5 bases). CDR1 is WSHSY, CDR2 SAAADI, per germline. The CDR3 extends over 13 amino acids. Trimming cost V 7 bases and J 4 bases, with 13 bases left between them. CDR3 nucleotides: TGCGCCAGCACCCCAGGGCTTGGAGAGACCCAGTACTTC. It codes for CASTPGLGETQYF.

This sequence joins TRBV20-1 and TRBJ2-7; maybe TRBD2 (5 bases). The CDR3 has 11 residues. V lost 7 bases, J lost 2 bases, and 9 bases lay in between. Germline CDR1 and CDR2: DFQATT and SNEGSKA (reference sequence). This chain's CDR3 is CSVLGTYEQYF. In DNA form, the CDR3 reads TGCAGTGTCCTCGGGACCTACGAGCAGTACTTC.

This chain connects TRBV18 to TRBJ2-3, with 7 positions matching TRBD2. Germline V gives CDR1 KGHSH, CDR2 LQKENI. The length of the CDR3 is 18 residues. V lost 3 bases, J lost 2 bases, and 14 bases stayed unmatched. This CDR3 is CASSPLSRQTSNTDTQYF. For the CDR3, the DNA is TGTGCCAGCTCACCCCTGTCAAGACAGACTAGCAACACAGATACGCAGTATTTT.

The rearrangement joins TRBV6-6 to TRBJ2-7, with 12 bases that match TRBD2. The trim removed 6 bases at V and 3 bases at J, leaving 3 bases unmatched. The CDR3 loop spans 14 amino acids. CDR1 is MNHNY and CDR2 is SVGAGI in the germline V gene (reference sequence). The CDR3 loop reads CASRLTSGSYEQYF. DNA for the CDR3: TGTGCCAGCAGACTGACTAGCGGGAGCTACGAGCAGTACTTC.

This clone was found a few times. The rearrangement uses TRBV30 and TRBJ1-1; D remains unclear. Germline assignment: CDR1 GTSNPN and CDR2 SVGIG (reference sequence). Trimming stripped 0 bases from V and 3 bases from J, with 8 bases between. The length of the CDR3 is 13 residues. The CDR3 reads CAWSVGIYTEAFF. CDR3 coding DNA: TGTGCCTGGAGTGTGGGAATCTACACTGAAGCTTTCTTT.

The gene calls are TRBV28 and TRBJ2-7; D may correspond to TRBD1 or TRBD2 (6 bases each). Germline CDR1 MDHEN, CDR2 SYDVKM. The CDR3 covers 14 residues. The V and J ends lost 3 bases and 2 bases respectively, with 11 bases between them. The CDR3 spells CASSLRRGTYEQYF. CDR3 nucleotide sequence: TGTGCCAGCAGTTTGCGGAGGGGGACCTACGAGCAGTACTTC.

V gene TRBV4-2 combines with J gene TRBJ2-5; 14 positions agree with TRBD2. This CDR3 has 17 amino acids. The junction had 5 bases not matched to a gene; V was cut back by 0 bases and J by 5 bases. Germline loops: CDR1 LGHNA, CDR2 YNFKEQ. The CDR3 sequence: CASSQDGGTSGSETQYF. Here the CDR3 DNA reads TGTGCCAGCAGCCAAGATGGGGGGACTAGCGGGAGCGAGACCCAGTACTTC.

V usage is TRBV10-1 and J usage is TRBJ1-1; D not certain. Trimming left V 4 bases short and J 4 bases short, with 10 bases between. Per the germline V gene, CDR1 is WNHNN and CDR2 is SYGVQD (reference sequence). The CDR3 is 13 residues long. Written as DNA, the CDR3 is TGCGCCAGCAGTGTGGGGTTGGGCACTGAAGCTTTCTTT. Translated: CASSVGLGTEAFF.